The next 2 T cell receptor beta chains were all read from a single sample in a study of T cell responses to AZD1222 COVID-19 vaccine. Produced via immunoSEQ multiplex PCR; TCRdb's table is partial and in-frame only. The data contain about 140,000 clones, 92% of them singletons. Sequences were derived from peripheral blood, sampled 28 days after the second AZD1222 dose. These receptors all come from an adult who received the AZD1222 COVID-19 vaccine.

V gene TRBV13 combines with J gene TRBJ1-2, with D hard to call. The CDR3 consists of 13 residues. V gave up 6 bases and J gave up 0 bases, with 8 bases separating them. Germline V lookup: CDR1 PRHDT, CDR2 FYEKMQ (reference sequence). CDR3 bases: TGTGCCAGCAGGCGCCAAGCTAACTATGGCTACACCTTC. Translated, it gives CASRRQANYGYTF.

This chain uses TRBV11-3 with TRBJ2-1; 8 bases map to TRBD1. The germline CDR1 and CDR2 sequences are SGHNT and YENEEA. The CDR3 spans 14 residues. V gave up 3 bases and J gave up 6 bases; unmatched junction bases: 4. CDR3 region: CASSFGTGSNEQFF. The CDR3 nucleotides read TGTGCCAGCAGCTTTGGGACAGGTAGCAATGAGCAGTTCTTC.